This T cell receptor beta chain was retrieved from a study of cytomegalovirus exposure and HLA in healthy donors (dated 2017 in TCRdb). About the study as a whole: According to an earlier analysis of a few hundred of the donors, about 179 million T cells yielded 90 million to 130 million unique TCR beta sequences and 276 Gb of sequence data. Roughly 300 gigabases of sequencing data and 70 million to 95 million unique TCR sequences made up an early release that covered approximately 620 HLA-typed donors. Of the 300 to 500 genotyped donors, 70% to 90% were placed in the genetic ancestry cluster associated with self-reported Caucasian donors. The study aimed to test whether cataloging public T cell receptors could reveal signatures of past pathogen exposure. The T cell repertoires of 670 or so subjects were profiled by immunosequencing and related to cytomegalovirus serostatus. In addition to the first cohort of 666 subjects, a separate validation cohort of approximately 110 different subjects was used. To predict cytomegalovirus infection status, the study combined high-throughput TCR immunosequencing, statistical association of individual TCRs with disease status, and machine learning. A later analysis re-examined previously published TCR beta repertoires from several hundred donors and added high-resolution HLA genotyping to investigate patterns of TCR occurrence. Rather than using new phenotypic data, the later analysis identified candidate immune exposures from TCR beta sequences and from how often those sequences occurred across donors. An earlier analysis of a few hundred of the donors applied high-throughput TCR beta sequencing to assess whether each TCR beta V gene segment acted as functional or pseudogenic. Alongside the repertoire data, information on donor age, sex, ethnicity and CMV serostatus was compiled. In a later genetic analysis, genome-wide SNP genotypes for about three fifths of the roughly 670 donors were used, and that subset was treated as a discovery cohort. Every repertoire in the discovery cohort had been generated on one and the same sequencing platform. HLA typing included class I and class II loci at four-digit resolution. The number of donors typed differed by locus, with roughly 629-640 for A, B, C, DRB1 and DQB1, more than 500 for DQA1, 606 for DPA1, and around 450 for DPB1. Five DR-DQ haplotypes were treated as single units for association and clustering because of strong linkage in the cohort. Among some 400 genotyped donors of the cohort, an average of around 240,000 unique TCR beta nucleotide sequences was sequenced per donor, of which 15% to 20% were non-productive. Results the study describes overall, beyond this receptor: Some IMGT-functional V segments, including TRBV6-2 and TRBV6-3, could not be distinguished by the 87-base-pair reads and were therefore excluded. While some public TCRs were present in many individuals, most TCR sequences turned up only very rarely across donors. In both the original and validation cohorts, the classifier was reported to diagnose cytomegalovirus status with high specificity and sensitivity. In vitro tests confirmed that a few of the cytomegalovirus-associated TCR beta chains recognize cytomegalovirus antigens. In a later analysis, TCR association rates were found to vary across HLA loci, with the most associated TCRs seen for DRB1 alleles and the fewest for HLA-C alleles. Because counts were too low, seventeen rarely observed V segments, including chromosome 9 orphons, were excluded from the earlier analysis of 500 to 700 of the donors. Because HLA typing was unavailable for some donors at each locus, only the typed subset was used in association tests. Assigning TCR associations to individual alleles was difficult when HLA alleles, especially DR and DQ, strongly co-occurred. A later genetic analysis reported fewer N-insertions in productive TCRs among donors in an Asian-associated ancestry cluster than the roughly 620-donor mean. In a later analysis, most CMV-associated TCR beta chains were found to appear HLA-restricted, with HLA associations seemingly driven largely by CMV exposure. CMV serostatus was the only immune exposure information available for the cohort. The authors suggested that the approach could potentially be extended to other disease states and immunological phenotypes. A cluster of highly shared sequence variants was judged likely to represent a technical artifact of the sequencing pipeline. In a later analysis, HLA-associated TCR beta chains showed more clonal expansion and lower generation probabilities than non-associated chains that were equally common. Specific HLA alleles were associated with 18,000 or so TCR beta sequences at a false discovery rate of 0.05 in a later analysis. Roughly uniform sequencing depth across donors was assumed in presence/absence analyses, although this assumption may not hold. This cohort had only TCR beta chains sequenced, and the lack of alpha or paired-chain data limited which features could be detected. According to a later analysis, parvovirus B19, influenza, CMV and Epstein-Barr virus appeared linked to several top co-occurrence clusters. Correlated functional status among segregating V segments might be attributable to linkage disequilibrium, but an unknown experimental factor could not be ruled out. Broadly in line with IMGT annotations, most TCR beta V segments showed up in productive rearrangements about 87% or about 30% of the time in an earlier analysis of approximately 600 of the donors. The study listed approximately 160 TCR beta chains as associated with cytomegalovirus. A further reported finding was that TCR beta sequences accurately predicted the HLA-A and HLA-B alleles for most subjects in the first cohort. In a later genetic analysis, a missense DCLRE1C variant was associated with V-gene and J-gene trimming of TCR beta chains, and the association was replicated in an independent cohort.

The germline ends are 4 bases apart after V is trimmed by 1 base and J by 1 base. Taken from the germline V gene (reference sequence), the CDR1 and CDR2 loops are PRHDT and FYEKMQ. The CDR3, cysteine through phenylalanine, is 14 amino acids long. The DNA shown is the 42-base CDR3, in frame from base 1. The cohort was made up of approximately 700 healthy bone marrow donors. At the time of sampling, all cohort members were nominally healthy, though unrecorded immune exposures were likely present. Of the 666 cohort members, 250 to 300 had positive CMV serostatus and roughly 330 had negative CMV serostatus, and CMV serostatus was not recorded for the donor. A peripheral blood sample was collected from each donor, and TCR beta sequencing was performed on peripheral blood mononuclear cells. The Qiagen DNeasy Blood Extraction Kit was used to extract genomic DNA from the blood cell samples. Libraries were built with the immunoSEQ multiplex PCR assay. For the multiplex PCR, a mixture combining 60 forward primers for TCR Vbeta segments and 13 reverse primers for TCR Jbeta segments was used. A multiplex PCR assay on genomic DNA amplified the CDR3 region of rearranged TCR beta genes. On the Illumina HiSeq System, the amplified TCR beta libraries were sequenced as 87-base-pair reads. Under the source paper's analysis protocol: In a later analysis, tens of millions of unique TCR beta chains were counted across the approximately 640 repertoires, and roughly 11 million of these chains were shared by at least two donors. To remove PCR and sequencing errors, raw reads were error-corrected and collapsed into unique sequences using a nearest-neighbor algorithm that merged closely related sequences. To assign V, D and J gene segments, CDR3 sequences were aligned to IMGT reference sequences. For a sequence to be retained, a match of at least six nucleotides was required to both a V gene segment and a J gene segment. Rearrangements were called productive when the CDR3 lacked stop codons and stayed in frame with V and J; all others were non-productive. Following IMGT convention, CDR3 was defined as the stretch from the second conserved V-encoded cysteine to the conserved J-encoded phenylalanine. In an earlier analysis of just under 600 of the donors, sequences lacking an unambiguous match to a single V gene segment were excluded. In an earlier analysis of several hundred of the donors, V segments were called functional above 56.7% productive rearrangements and were called segregating when the between-donor standard deviation exceeded 5%. A statistical classification framework was built to diagnose cytomegalovirus status from the catalog of TCR beta chain sequences. A later analysis assigned V and J genes by comparing TCR nucleotide sequences with IMGT/GENE-DB human TR gene sequences. The TCRdist pipeline was used in a later analysis to assign CDR3 sequences and most-parsimonious VDJ recombination scenarios. In a later analysis, every TCR beta chain was defined by the combination of its CDR3 amino acid sequence and its V-gene family, and reads without a unique V-gene family were dropped. As a way to deal with suspected cross-contamination and a sequencing artifact, a later analysis dropped under 600 nucleotide sequences that were highly shared and had low generation probability. For each public chain, a later analysis derived a clonal expansion index from normalized ranks of inferred template counts within each repertoire. In a later analysis, generation probabilities were computed with a VDJ recombination model fitted to out-of-frame rearrangements, and the resulting probabilities were checked against IGoR. In a later analysis, hypergeometric tests were used to score TCR-TCR, TCR-HLA and TCR-CMV co-occurrence, with a repertoire-size bias correction applied to TCR pairs. To estimate false discovery rates, a later analysis permuted the HLA or CMV assignments 20 times. In a later analysis, co-occurring TCRs were grouped using DBSCAN, with TCRdist sequence similarity added in when clustering inside HLA-allele-positive subsets. For co-occurrence clustering, repertoires with fewer than 30,000 or more than 120,000 public chains were excluded, along with roughly 5 repertoires with anomalous nucleotide sharing. In its TCRdb copy, this immuneACCESS table keeps in-frame sequences only and misses some clones. Where compared with another copy, unresolved V genes explain less than half of these, and the others have no known cause. V and J calls and clone size follow that table, whereas D and trimming were derived from the DNA. The sample yields about 130,000 clones; 66% were counted once. 1.5% to 2% of the sample lies in the top ten.

Only a few counts were recorded for this clone. The antigen this receptor binds is unknown. Base qualities are missing; no much larger clone stands one base away. This receptor was taken from a human donor in good health. The specimen was PBMCs. In this chain, TRBV13 is recombined with TRBJ2-2, with the identity of the D gene unclear. The DNA sequence is TGTGCCAGCAGCTTAGCGGGGAACACCGGGGAGCTGTTTTTT. It translates as CASSLAGNTGELFF.